A single sample gave rise to the 16 T cell receptor beta chains below, sequenced in a study of OX40 agonist ivuxolimab in advanced cancers. The method was immunoSEQ multiplex PCR; TCRdb's version includes in-frame clones alone and lacks a portion of them. Here the sample spans about 82,000 clones, about 91% being singletons. Sequencing was performed on CD4+ or CD8+ T cells sorted from blood, taken in a trial of the OX40 agonist ivuxolimab. The receptors were sampled from an adult with an advanced solid tumor such as melanoma, head and neck, liver or kidney cancer.

The chain combines TRBV5-1 with TRBJ1-4; weak D call: TRBD1 (5 bases). V was clipped by 0 bases and J by 2 bases, with 14 bases between them. Germline V CDR1 and CDR2: SGHRS, YFSETQ. The CDR3 sequence is 17 residues long. CDR3 residues: CASSLDGQGGTNEKLFF. DNA for the CDR3: TGCGCCAGCAGCTTGGATGGGCAGGGCGGGACTAATGAAAAACTGTTTTTT.

V and J are TRBV5-1 and TRBJ2-7, with 7 nucleotides matching TRBD2. The CDR3 is 19 amino acids. The J segment lost 0 bases and the V segment lost 4 bases, leaving 19 bases of the junction unmatched. Germline V gene sequence: CDR1 SGHRS, CDR2 YFSETQ. This CDR3 reads CASSPSSGGASGSSYEQYF. For the CDR3, the DNA is TGCGCCAGCAGCCCCTCCTCAGGTGGGGCTAGCGGATCCTCCTACGAGCAGTACTTC.

The genes are TRBV10-3 and TRBJ2-7; 16 bases match TRBD2. Trimming at V came to 6 bases and at J to 3 bases, leaving 8 bases not matched to a gene. The germline CDR1 and CDR2 sequences are ENHRY and SYGVKD. The CDR3 spans 17 residues. The chain's CDR3 is CAIRGLAGGPGGYEQYF. CDR3 nucleotide sequence: TGTGCCATCAGGGGACTAGCGGGAGGGCCAGGGGGCTACGAGCAGTACTTC.

The chain couples TRBV5-1 to TRBJ1-1; 8 bases fit TRBD1. The trim removed 3 bases at V and 4 bases at J, leaving 8 bases unmatched. The CDR3 length is 15 residues. Germline V gene sequence: CDR1 SGHRS, CDR2 YFSETQ. The CDR3 DNA reads TGCGCCAGCAGCTACGGGGGACAGGCGGGCACTGAAGCTTTCTTT. It translates to CASSYGGQAGTEAFF.

The CDR3 nucleotides read TGTGCCAGCAGTCCCCCGGGTGCCAAAAACATTCAGTACTTC. This translates into CASSPPGAKNIQYF. The rearrangement links TRBV28 to TRBJ2-4; D is undetermined. CDR1 and CDR2 from the germline V gene are MDHEN and SYDVKM. Deletions cut 5 bases from V and 1 base from J, with 9 bases between. The CDR3 runs 14 residues.

The chain couples TRBV11-3 to TRBJ2-1; D possibly matches TRBD1 or TRBD2 (5 bases each). V was clipped by 8 bases and J by 3 bases, with 14 bases between them. Germline V gene data show CDR1 as SGHNT and CDR2 as YENEEA. This CDR3 contains 14 residues. The CDR3 protein is CASGRDRVYNEQFF. CDR3 nucleotides: TGTGCCAGCGGACGGGACCGGGTCTACAATGAGCAGTTCTTC.

The rearrangement joins TRBV19 to TRBJ2-2; TRBD2 agrees at 11 bases. The CDR3 consists of 19 residues. Germline V gives CDR1 LNHDA, CDR2 SQIVND (reference sequence). With 3 bases clipped from V and 0 bases from J, the junction kept 9 bases outside the gene matches. The chain's CDR3 is CASSIIPLTSGANTGELFF. In nucleotides, the CDR3 is TGTGCCAGTAGTATCATACCCCTGACTAGCGGGGCGAACACCGGGGAGCTGTTTTTT.

This clone was seen just once. The V and J genes are TRBV7-9 and TRBJ1-1, with D hard to call. The length of the CDR3 is 13 residues. The V end was cut by 8 bases, the J end by 2 bases, with 12 bases between. CDR1 and CDR2 (germline): SEHNR, FQNEAQ (reference sequence). The CDR3 DNA follows: TGTGCCAGCGCTTCCGGTTTCAACACTGAAGCTTTCTTT. Translated: CASASGFNTEAFF. Full variable domain (remainder filled in from reference TRBV7-9 and TRBJ1-1): DTGVSQNPRHKITKRGQNVTFRCDPISEHNRLYWYRQTLGQGPEFLTYFQNEAQLEKSRLLSDRFSAERPKGSFSTLEIQRTEQGDSAMYLCASASGFNTEAFFGQGTRLTVV.

The chain is built from TRBV7-2 and TRBJ2-7; D gene uncertain. The CDR3 is 15 residues long. Deletions cut 4 bases from V and 3 bases from J, with 16 bases between. CDR1 is SGHTA, CDR2 FQGNSA, per germline. The CDR3 nucleotides are TGTGCCAGCAGCTCCCGCAATCTTGGGGTCTACGAGCAGTACTTC. Its translation is CASSSRNLGVYEQYF.

This chain uses TRBV19 with TRBJ1-2, with D perhaps matching TRBD1 (5 bases). The CDR3 extends over 18 amino acids. The V gene's germline CDR1 is LNHDA and CDR2 SQIVND (reference sequence). Trimming removed 0 bases from V and 4 bases from J, with 21 bases in between. CDR3 bases: TGTGCCAGTAGTATAGATGCTCCTGGACACTCAAGTGGCTATGGCTACACCTTC. Protein product: CASSIDAPGHSSGYGYTF. Based on the CDR3 plus reference TRBV19 and TRBJ1-2, the full variable domain is DGGITQSPKYLFRKEGQNVTLSCEQNLNHDAMYWYRQDPGQGLRLIYYSQIVNDFQKGDIAEGYSVSREKKESFPLTVTSAQKNPTAFYLCASSIDAPGHSSGYGYTFGSGTRLTVV.

CDR3 nucleotides: TGTGCCAGCAGTTTCTGGTCTAGCGGACAAGAGACCCAGTACTTC. Protein product: CASSFWSSGQETQYF. V gene TRBV27 combines with J gene TRBJ2-5; TRBD2 aligns across 7 bases. The CDR3 extends over 15 amino acids. CDR1 is MNHEY and CDR2 is SMNVEV in the germline V gene (reference sequence). The junction had 6 bases not matched to a gene; V was cut back by 3 bases and J by 2 bases.

V gene TRBV28 combines with J gene TRBJ2-3, with D unresolved. V gave up 5 bases and J gave up 0 bases, with 3 bases separating them. Germline assignment: CDR1 MDHEN and CDR2 SYDVKM. The CDR3 runs to 12 residues. CDR3 residues: CASSASTDTQYF. CDR3 coding DNA: TGTGCCAGCAGTGCCAGCACAGATACGCAGTATTTT.

The J gene is TRBJ2-7, the V gene TRBV30; TRBD2 is a possible D gene (5 bases). The CDR3 spans 13 residues. Trimming took 0 bases from V and 2 from J, leaving 8 bases between them. CDR1 GTSNPN and CDR2 SVGIG come from the germline V gene (reference sequence). CDR3 in DNA: TGTGCCTGGAGTGTAAGCGGTCCCTACGAGCAGTACTTC. Translating gives CAWSVSGPYEQYF.

V and J are TRBV10-2 and TRBJ2-1; possibly TRBD2 for D (5 bases). Germline loops: CDR1 WSHSY, CDR2 SAAADI. Trimming removed 0 bases at V and 7 bases at J, with 13 bases between. The CDR3 is 15 residues long. The chain's CDR3 is CASSESHRETNEQFF. In DNA form, the CDR3 reads TGCGCCAGCAGTGAGTCCCACCGGGAAACAAATGAGCAGTTCTTC.

This clone was seen a few times. This chain uses TRBV25-1 with TRBJ1-1; D unclear. The CDR3 consists of 12 residues. CDR1 is MGHDK and CDR2 is SYGVNS in the germline V gene. With 9 bases removed from V and 1 base from J, the gap between germline ends came to 9 bases. CDR3 in DNA: TGTGCCAGTCCTTCAGAGAACACTGAAGCTTTCTTT. As protein: CASPSENTEAFF.

CDR3 residues: CASSNTDTQYF. The DNA of the CDR3 is TGTGCCAGCAGCAACACAGATACGCAGTATTTT. The rearrangement uses TRBV7-2 and TRBJ2-3, with D uncertain. CDR3 length: 11 residues. Trimming cost V 5 bases and J 2 bases, with 2 bases left between them. Germline-derived CDR1 and CDR2 are SGHTA and FQGNSA.